The present T cell receptor (beta chain) was sequenced within a study of blood T cell repertoires in COVID-19. Study at large: Both acute and convalescent COVID-19 samples were obtained from the United States, Italy and Spain. Sources were T cells, B-cell-depleted T cells, or PBMCs; the material itself was cDNA or gDNA.

Per the study methods: Quantification of nucleated cells was approximated via reference gene primer amplification. Libraries were prepared by immunoSEQ multiplex PCR; TCRdb keeps only in-frame clonotypes and omits some of them. V, J and clone size are those of that table, while D and trimming were read from the DNA. The data hold about 140,000 clones, with roughly 84% observed a single time. Germline V lookup: CDR1 KGHSY, CDR2 FQNENV. Trimming removed 0 bases from V and 6 bases from J; junction bases left unmatched: 7. The CDR3 extends over 16 amino acids. In its sample, this clone was seen a few times.

V gene TRBV16 combines with J gene TRBJ1-5; TRBD1 matches 8 bases. Sequences were obtained from peripheral blood. The TCR sequence derives from a woman between 55 and 75 years old with acute or convalescent COVID-19. The CDR3, as DNA: TGTGCCAGCAGCCAATCATCTTCAGGGGGCAGTCAGCCCCAGCATTTT. This encodes CASSQSSSGGSQPQHF. Drawing the rest from reference TRBV16 and TRBJ1-5, the complete variable domain is GEEVAQTPKHLVRGEGQKAKLYCAPIKGHSYVFWYQQVLKNEFKFLISFQNENVFDETGMPKERFSAKCLPNSPCSLEIQATKLEDSAVYFCASSQSSSGGSQPQHFGDGTRLSIL.